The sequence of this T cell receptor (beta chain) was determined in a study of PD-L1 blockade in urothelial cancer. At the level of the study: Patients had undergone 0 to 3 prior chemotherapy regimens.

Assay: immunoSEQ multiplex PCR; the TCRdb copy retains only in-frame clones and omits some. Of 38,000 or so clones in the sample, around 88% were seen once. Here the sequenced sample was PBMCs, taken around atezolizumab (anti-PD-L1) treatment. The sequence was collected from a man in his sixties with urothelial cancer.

DNA of the CDR3: TGCGCCAGCAGCTTGGGTCTAGCGGGCCGTCCCTACGAGCAGTACTTC. It is translated as CASSLGLAGRPYEQYF. The chain joins TRBV5-1 to TRBJ2-7, with 8 nucleotides matching TRBD2. Trimming cost V 0 bases and J 2 bases; bases outside gene matches: 7. The V gene's germline CDR1 is SGHRS and CDR2 YFSETQ. The CDR3 has 16 residues.